This TCR beta chain was recorded in a study of regulatory T cells in long-lasting Graves disease. iRepertoire HTBI primers and Arm-PCR of CDR3 regions built TCR beta libraries. TCRdb used MiXCR to reprocess the multiplex PCR reads, holding one entry per CDR3 protein. Among about 660,000 distinct CDR3 sequences listed, about 30% were seen once. The time point is: persistent/refractory GD, antithyroid drugs over 5 years with positive TRAb. Scientists built the TCR library using RNA that was extracted from PBMCs. Study-wide findings and caveats: TCR diversity was lower in persistent Graves' patients than in newly diagnosed ones.

About this clonotype: Its specificity is not known.

The origin of this receptor is a female donor with Graves disease. This specimen was peripheral blood mononuclear cells (PBMCs), taken when the disease was refractory, from a patient treated with antithyroid drugs.

In DNA, the CDR3 is TGTGCCAGCAGTTTATGTCCTGTGACTAGCGGGAAGATCGGGGAGCTGTTTTTT. Its protein product is CASSLCPVTSGKIGELFF. V usage is TRBV28 and J usage is TRBJ2-2, with 11 bases that match TRBD2. This CDR3 contains 18 residues. CDR1 MDHEN and CDR2 SYDVKM come from the germline V gene. V lost 0 bases to trimming and J lost 7 bases; unmatched junction nucleotides: 10. The full variable domain, with the rest looked up from reference TRBV28 and TRBJ2-2, is DVKVTQSSRYLVKRTGEKVFLECVQDMDHENMFWYRQDPGLGLRLIYFSYDVKMKEKGDIPEGYSVSREKKERFSLILESASTNQTSMYLCASSLCPVTSGKIGELFFGEGSRLTVL.